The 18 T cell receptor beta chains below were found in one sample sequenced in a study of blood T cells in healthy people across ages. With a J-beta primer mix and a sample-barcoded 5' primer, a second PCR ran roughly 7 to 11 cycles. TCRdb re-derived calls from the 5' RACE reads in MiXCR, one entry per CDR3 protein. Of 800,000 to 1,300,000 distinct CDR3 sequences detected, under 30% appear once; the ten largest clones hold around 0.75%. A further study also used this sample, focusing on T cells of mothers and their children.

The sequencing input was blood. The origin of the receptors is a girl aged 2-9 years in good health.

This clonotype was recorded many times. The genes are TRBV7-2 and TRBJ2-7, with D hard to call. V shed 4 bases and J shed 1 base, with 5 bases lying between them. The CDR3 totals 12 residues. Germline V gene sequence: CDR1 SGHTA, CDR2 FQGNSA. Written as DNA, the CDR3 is TGTGCCAGCAGCTCCCGATCCTACGAGCAGTACTTC. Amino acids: CASSSRSYEQYF.

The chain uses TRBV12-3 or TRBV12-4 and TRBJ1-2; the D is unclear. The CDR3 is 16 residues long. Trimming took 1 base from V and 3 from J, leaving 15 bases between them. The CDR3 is CASSLGGSLVDYGYTF. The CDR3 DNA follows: TGTGCCAGCAGTTTAGGAGGCTCACTAGTAGACTATGGCTACACCTTC.

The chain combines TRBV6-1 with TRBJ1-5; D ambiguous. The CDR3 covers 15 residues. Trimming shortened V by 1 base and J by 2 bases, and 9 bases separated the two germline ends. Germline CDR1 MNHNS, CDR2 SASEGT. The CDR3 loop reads CASSEVVGGNQPQHF. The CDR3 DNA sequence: TGTGCCAGCAGTGAAGTTGTCGGGGGCAATCAGCCCCAGCATTTT.

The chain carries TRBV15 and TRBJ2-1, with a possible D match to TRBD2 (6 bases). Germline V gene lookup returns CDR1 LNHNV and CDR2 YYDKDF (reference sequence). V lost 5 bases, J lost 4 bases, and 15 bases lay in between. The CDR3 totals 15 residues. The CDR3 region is CATSRGREIYNEQFF. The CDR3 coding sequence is TGTGCCACCAGCCGGGGACGGGAGATTTACAATGAGCAGTTCTTC.

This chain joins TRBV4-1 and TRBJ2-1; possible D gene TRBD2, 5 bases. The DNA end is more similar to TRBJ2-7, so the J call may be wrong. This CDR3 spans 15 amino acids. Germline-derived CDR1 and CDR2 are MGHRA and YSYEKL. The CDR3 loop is CASSQGTTRDYEQYF. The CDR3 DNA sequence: TGCGCCAGCAGCCAAGGAACTACTAGGGACTACGAGCAGTACTTC.

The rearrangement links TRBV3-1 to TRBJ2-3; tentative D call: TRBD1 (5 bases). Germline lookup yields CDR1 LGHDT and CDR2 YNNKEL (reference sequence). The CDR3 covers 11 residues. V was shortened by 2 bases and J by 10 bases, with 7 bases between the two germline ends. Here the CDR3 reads CASSQQGAQYF. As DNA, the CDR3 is TGTGCCAGCAGCCAACAAGGGGCGCAGTATTTT.

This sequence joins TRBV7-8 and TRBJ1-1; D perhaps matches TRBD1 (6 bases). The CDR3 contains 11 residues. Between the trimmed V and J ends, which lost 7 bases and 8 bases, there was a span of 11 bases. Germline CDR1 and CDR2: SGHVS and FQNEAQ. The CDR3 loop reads CASTGQPEAFF. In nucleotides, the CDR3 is TGTGCCAGCACAGGACAGCCCGAAGCTTTCTTT.

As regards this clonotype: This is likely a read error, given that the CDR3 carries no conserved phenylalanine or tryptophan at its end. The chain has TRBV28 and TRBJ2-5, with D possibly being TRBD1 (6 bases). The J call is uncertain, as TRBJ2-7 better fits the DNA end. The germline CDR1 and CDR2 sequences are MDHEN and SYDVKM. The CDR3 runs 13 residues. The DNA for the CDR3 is TGTGCCAGCAGTTCGACAGGTTTCTACGAGCAGTACCTC. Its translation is CASSSTGFYEQYL.

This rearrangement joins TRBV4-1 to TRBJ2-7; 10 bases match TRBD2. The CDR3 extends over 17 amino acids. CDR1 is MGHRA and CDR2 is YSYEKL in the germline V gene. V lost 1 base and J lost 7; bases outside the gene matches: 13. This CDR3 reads CASSQVVAAGGPREQYF. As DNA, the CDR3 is TGCGCCAGCAGCCAAGTCGTAGCAGCGGGAGGGCCAAGAGAGCAGTACTTC.

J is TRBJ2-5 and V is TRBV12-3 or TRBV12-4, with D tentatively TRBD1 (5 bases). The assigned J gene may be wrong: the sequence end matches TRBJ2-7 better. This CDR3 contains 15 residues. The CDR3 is CASSSDSAPSYEQYF. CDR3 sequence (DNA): TGTGCCAGCAGTAGTGACAGCGCGCCCTCCTACGAGCAGTACTTC.

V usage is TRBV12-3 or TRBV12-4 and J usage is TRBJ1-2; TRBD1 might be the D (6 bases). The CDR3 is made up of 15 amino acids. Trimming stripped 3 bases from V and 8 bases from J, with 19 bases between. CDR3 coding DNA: TGTGCCAGCAGTTTGCCTCGAACAGGGAGCTACGGCTACACCTTC. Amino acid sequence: CASSLPRTGSYGYTF.

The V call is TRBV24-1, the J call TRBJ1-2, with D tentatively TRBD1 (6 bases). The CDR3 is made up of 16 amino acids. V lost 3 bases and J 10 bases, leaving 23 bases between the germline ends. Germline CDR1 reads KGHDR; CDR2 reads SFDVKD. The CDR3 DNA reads TGTGCCACCAGTGATCCGCAGGGGAACGGCGTCGGAGACTACACCTTC. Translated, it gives CATSDPQGNGVGDYTF.

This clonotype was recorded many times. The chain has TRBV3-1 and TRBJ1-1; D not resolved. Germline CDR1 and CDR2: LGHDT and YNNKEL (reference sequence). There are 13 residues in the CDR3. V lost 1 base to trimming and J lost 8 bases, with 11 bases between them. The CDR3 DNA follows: TGTGCCAGCAGCCAAGCCCCACCTGAAGAAGCTTTCTTT. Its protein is CASSQAPPEEAFF.

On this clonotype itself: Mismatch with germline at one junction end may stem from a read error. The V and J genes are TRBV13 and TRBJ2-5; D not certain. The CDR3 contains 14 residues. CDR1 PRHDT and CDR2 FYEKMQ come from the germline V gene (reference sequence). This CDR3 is CASCLGPPQETQYF. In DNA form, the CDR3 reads TGTGCCAGCTGCTTAGGACCCCCTCAAGAGACCCAGTACTTC.

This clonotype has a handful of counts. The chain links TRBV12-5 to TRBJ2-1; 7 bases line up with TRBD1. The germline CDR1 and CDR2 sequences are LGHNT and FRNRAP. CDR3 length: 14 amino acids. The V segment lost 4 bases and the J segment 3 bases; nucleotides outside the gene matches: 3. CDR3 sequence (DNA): TGTGCTAGTGGTTCCGGACAGGTCTACAATGAGCAGTTCTTC. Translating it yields CASGSGQVYNEQFF. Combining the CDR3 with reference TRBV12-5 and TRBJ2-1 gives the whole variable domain DARVTQTPRHKVTEMGQEVTMRCQPILGHNTVFWYRQTMMQGLELLAYFRNRAPLDDSGMPKDRFSAEMPDATLATLKIQPSEPRDSAVYFCASGSGQVYNEQFFGPGTRLTVL.

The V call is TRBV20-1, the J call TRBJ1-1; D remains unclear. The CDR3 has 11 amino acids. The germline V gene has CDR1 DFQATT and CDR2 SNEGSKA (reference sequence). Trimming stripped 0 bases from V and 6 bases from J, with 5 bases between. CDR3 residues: CSARDLPEAFF. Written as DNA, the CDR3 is TGCAGTGCTAGAGATCTCCCTGAAGCTTTCTTT.

The CDR3 region is CASTLTAVNTEAFF. CDR3 nucleotide sequence: TGTGCCAGCACCTTGACAGCCGTGAACACTGAAGCTTTCTTT. The chain links TRBV11-1 to TRBJ1-1; D perhaps matches TRBD1 (5 bases). From germline, CDR1 is SGHAT and CDR2 FQDESV (reference sequence). This CDR3 is 14 amino acids long. Trimming took 7 bases from V and 0 from J, leaving 12 bases between them.

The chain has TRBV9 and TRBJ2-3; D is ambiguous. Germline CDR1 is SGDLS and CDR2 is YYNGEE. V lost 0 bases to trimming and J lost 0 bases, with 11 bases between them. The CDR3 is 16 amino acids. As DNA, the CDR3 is TGTGCCAGCAGCGTAGGTAGGATTCCTAGCACAGATACGCAGTATTTT. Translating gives CASSVGRIPSTDTQYF.